This T cell receptor (beta chain) was found in a study of cytomegalovirus exposure and HLA in healthy donors. The PCR made use of 60 Vbeta and 13 Jbeta primers. In the study's own analysis: Later analysis identified tens of millions of unique TCR beta chains, about 10 million shared. TCRdb's table, derived via immunoSEQ multiplex PCR, lists solely in-frame clones and lacks some. For V, J and clone size, that table is used; D and trimming come from the DNA. The table has approximately 140,000 clones, more than 60% seen once. CDR1 is PRHDT and CDR2 is FYEKMQ in the germline V gene (reference sequence). CDR3 size: 16 residues. The junction had 7 bases not matched to a gene; V was cut back by 5 bases and J by 5 bases.

The TCR was taken from a male donor in good health and CMV-seronegative. This chain links TRBV13 with TRBJ2-1, with 12 bases fitting TRBD2. Sequencing was performed on PBMCs. The DNA of the CDR3 is TGTGCCAGCAGCCTCCTAGCGGGAGGGATCCACAATGAGCAGTTCTTC. Translating gives CASSLLAGGIHNEQFF.